This TCR beta chain was found in a study of STAT5B mutations in CD4+ large granular lymphocyte leukemia. This CDR3 has 15 residues. The V gene's germline CDR1 is SGHRS and CDR2 YFSETQ. Germline trimming cut 4 bases from V and 7 bases from J; bases unmatched to any gene: 10. Study observations and caveats: Compared with healthy controls (2/35), patient top clones favored TRBV06 (8/27). CD4-sorted patient repertoires seemed more clonal than healthy CD4+ repertoires. Main leukemic clonotypes were patient-specific, but more than 20% appeared at low frequency elsewhere.

Clones were sequenced by immunoSEQ multiplex PCR, and TCRdb holds only the in-frame ones, with some missing. Among 30,000 to 40,000 clones listed, around 76% were seen once. Concerning this clone itself: What it binds is not known.

The V call is TRBV5-1, the J call TRBJ1-4; 7 bases fit TRBD1. The sequence derives from a human donor in good health. Material for sequencing was CD4+ T cells from blood buffy coats. CDR3: CASSPVTGVREKLFF. The CDR3 nucleotides read TGCGCCAGCAGCCCTGTTACAGGGGTGCGTGAAAAACTGTTTTTT. The entire variable domain, with the rest obtained from reference TRBV5-1 and TRBJ1-4, is as follows: KAGVTQTPRYLIKTRGQQVTLSCSPISGHRSVSWYQQTPGQGLQFLFEYFSETQRNKGNFPGRFSGRQFSNSRSEMNVSTLELGDSALYLCASSPVTGVREKLFFGSGTQLSVL.